Shown below are 16 T cell receptor beta chains from a single sample sequenced in a study of preoperative IRX-2 immunotherapy in early breast cancer. The protocol was immunoSEQ multiplex PCR, while the TCRdb copy is restricted to in-frame clones and leaves out a portion. The table lists about 3,900 clones, around 74% of them singletons. Treatment reported: preoperative locoregional IRX-2 cytokine immunotherapy. This specimen consisted of tumor tissue, obtained after IRX-2 immunotherapy. The receptors were gathered from a human donor with breast cancer.

This chain uses TRBV19 with TRBJ1-1; D gene uncertain. This CDR3 has 15 amino acids. Trimming took 6 bases from V and 3 from J, leaving 17 bases between them. Per germline, CDR1 LNHDA and CDR2 SQIVND (reference sequence). The CDR3 loop is CASRVEGRRDTEAFF. DNA for the CDR3: TGTGCCAGTAGGGTGGAAGGCCGCCGGGACACTGAAGCTTTCTTT.

This clone was observed a few times. The chain recombines TRBV11-3 with TRBJ2-1; 10 bases line up with TRBD2. This CDR3 region has 19 residues. Germline-derived CDR1 and CDR2 are SGHNT and YENEEA. V lost 3 bases and J lost 1; bases outside the gene matches: 12. The CDR3 is CASSFGLHKREGSYNEQFF. CDR3 bases: TGTGCCAGCAGCTTTGGGTTGCATAAGCGGGAGGGGTCCTACAATGAGCAGTTCTTC.

The chain recombines TRBV11-3 with TRBJ2-1, with 12 positions matching TRBD2. The CDR3 covers 15 residues. Germline values: CDR1 SGHNT, CDR2 YENEEA. Trimming removed 6 bases from V and 5 bases from J; junction bases left unmatched: 5. The CDR3 region has the DNA TGTGCCAGCAGTCGCGGACTAGCGGGAAACAATGAGCAGTTCTTC. This translates into CASSRGLAGNNEQFF.

The chain combines TRBV11-3 with TRBJ1-2, with 7 bases fitting TRBD1. This CDR3 has 16 amino acids. V lost 1 base to trimming and J lost 4 bases; unmatched junction nucleotides: 9. The germline CDR1 and CDR2 sequences are SGHNT and YENEEA. CDR3 nucleotides: TGTGCCAGCAGCTTAGGACGACAGGGCGGAGGCTATGGCTACACCTTC. Encoded protein: CASSLGRQGGGYGYTF.

The chain links TRBV28 to TRBJ1-4; D perhaps matches TRBD1 (5 bases). The germline V gene encodes CDR1 MDHEN and CDR2 SYDVKM. Trimming removed 5 bases at V and 4 bases at J, with 14 bases between. This CDR3 has 15 residues. The CDR3 nucleotides read TGTGCCAGCAGTCTTCCGGGACCCGGTAATGAAAAACTGTTTTTT. This translates into CASSLPGPGNEKLFF.

The chain is built from TRBV19 and TRBJ2-7; 12 nucleotides match TRBD1. Per the germline V gene, CDR1 is LNHDA and CDR2 is SQIVND (reference sequence). V was clipped by 5 bases and J by 5 bases; unmatched bases: 7. The CDR3 covers 15 residues. The DNA for the CDR3 is TGTGCCAGTAGTGGACCGGGACAGGGGGCCCACGAGCAGTACTTC. This encodes CASSGPGQGAHEQYF.

This clone is judged large. This chain links TRBV11-3 with TRBJ2-3, with D possibly TRBD2 on 6 matching bases. In germline, CDR1 is SGHNT, CDR2 YENEEA. V gave up 5 bases and J gave up 4 bases, with 19 bases separating them. CDR3 length: 16 residues. CDR3 sequence: CASSQNPEGRPDTQYF. CDR3 DNA: TGTGCCAGCAGCCAAAACCCGGAGGGCCGCCCAGATACGCAGTATTTT.

This clone was recorded a few times. The rearrangement links TRBV11-3 to TRBJ2-1; D remains ambiguous. The CDR3 is made up of 14 amino acids. Trimming removed 1 base at V and 7 bases at J, with 11 bases between. Looked up from germline, CDR1 is SGHNT and CDR2 is YENEEA. The CDR3 region is CASSLVWSANEQFF. DNA for the CDR3: TGTGCCAGCAGCTTAGTGTGGTCAGCGAATGAGCAGTTCTTC. The entire variable domain, with the rest obtained from reference TRBV11-3 and TRBJ2-1, is as follows: EAGVVQSPRYKIIEKKQPVAFWCNPISGHNTLYWYLQNLGQGPELLIRYENEEAVDDSQLPKDRFSAERLKGVDSTLKIQPAELGDSAVYLCASSLVWSANEQFFGPGTRLTVL.

By sample share, this clone is medium-sized. J is TRBJ2-1 and V is TRBV6-8; no clear D. The V end was cut by 9 bases, the J end by 0 bases, with 9 bases between. The CDR3 covers 13 residues. Germline values: CDR1 MNHGY, CDR2 SAAAGT. CDR3 amino acids: CARDLSSYNEQFF. CDR3 coding DNA: TGTGCCAGAGATCTGAGCTCCTACAATGAGCAGTTCTTC.

V usage is TRBV6-8 and J usage is TRBJ2-2, with TRBD2 identical over 10 bases. The CDR3 is 15 amino acids. Looked up from germline, CDR1 is MNHGY and CDR2 is SAAAGT. The J segment lost 7 bases and the V segment lost 6 bases, leaving 8 bases of the junction unmatched. The chain's CDR3 is CASRAAGGPVGELFF. In DNA, the CDR3 is TGTGCCAGCAGAGCAGCGGGAGGGCCGGTCGGGGAGCTGTTTTTT.

This clone has a single count. This rearrangement joins TRBV18 to TRBJ1-1; D unclear. This CDR3 has 13 amino acids. Germline V gives CDR1 KGHSH, CDR2 LQKENI. V lost 5 bases and J 1 base, leaving 8 bases between the germline ends. CDR3 sequence (DNA): TGTGCCAGCTCAAGGGCTGCGAACACTGAAGCTTTCTTT. Protein product: CASSRAANTEAFF.

This clone qualifies as medium-sized. V is TRBV11-3 and J is TRBJ1-1; a possible D gene is TRBD1 (6 bases). CDR3 size: 16 residues. The germline CDR1 and CDR2 sequences are SGHNT and YENEEA. The V gene lost 4 bases and the J gene lost 3 bases, with 18 bases spanning the gap. The CDR3 DNA reads TGTGCCAGCAGCTCCGGCCTCAGGGGTTCGGACACTGAAGCTTTCTTT. Translated: CASSSGLRGSDTEAFF.

The chain carries TRBV6-8 and TRBJ2-7; a possible D gene is TRBD1 (5 bases). V lost 6 bases to trimming and J lost 2 bases, with 14 bases between them. This CDR3 spans 14 amino acids. From germline, CDR1 is MNHGY and CDR2 SAAAGT. DNA for the CDR3: TGTGCCAGCAGCCCTACCACAGGCGCCTACGAGCAGTACTTC. It is translated as CASSPTTGAYEQYF.

About this clone: One end of the junction varies from germline; a read error may be responsible. CDR3 protein: CANSIPGHYNEQFF. The CDR3 DNA sequence: TGTGCCAATAGTATACCAGGGCACTACAATGAGCAGTTCTTC. The rearrangement links TRBV19 to TRBJ2-1; TRBD1 might be the D (5 bases). This CDR3 is 14 amino acids long. CDR1 is LNHDA and CDR2 is SQIVND in the germline V gene (reference sequence).

The chain uses TRBV10-3 and TRBJ2-3; 8 nucleotides align to TRBD2. This CDR3 region has 16 residues. The J segment lost 4 bases and the V segment lost 4 bases, leaving 10 bases of the junction unmatched. Germline-derived CDR1 and CDR2 are ENHRY and SYGVKD. CDR3: CAISGGPGGPSDTQYF. CDR3 coding DNA: TGTGCCATCAGTGGTGGGCCGGGAGGGCCGTCAGATACGCAGTATTTT.

The chain recombines TRBV18 with TRBJ1-5; unclear D gene. Germline V lookup: CDR1 KGHSH, CDR2 LQKENI. CDR3 length: 13 residues. V lost 4 bases, J lost 7 bases, and 11 bases lay in between. The CDR3 loop is CASSREGYQPQHF. CDR3 nucleotide sequence: TGTGCCAGCTCACGGGAAGGCTACCAGCCCCAGCATTTT.